Below, 23 T cell receptor beta chains from the same sample are listed, as sequenced in a study of T cell repertoires in cytomegalovirus infection. TCRdb re-called the reads through MiXCR, storing one row per CDR3 protein. The data show some 700,000 distinct CDR3 sequences, roughly 30% seen once. For these TCRs, the target antigens are not known. The source was cultured PBMCs, collected from culture after CMV antigen stimulation. These receptors all come from a human donor in good health (CMV status not recorded). Some clones in this sample may be carry-over from other donors' samples.

This clonotype has a handful of counts. This chain uses TRBV6-6 with TRBJ2-7; 7 nucleotides match TRBD2. The CDR3 is made up of 15 amino acids. With V trimmed by 0 bases and J by 3 bases, 5 bases remained unmatched. CDR1 is MNHNY, CDR2 SVGAGI, per germline (reference sequence). CDR3: CASSYSTSRRYEQYF. The CDR3 DNA reads TGTGCCAGCAGTTACTCGACTAGCCGCCGCTACGAGCAGTACTTC.

The rearrangement joins TRBV7-9 to TRBJ2-7, with D uncertain. Germline values: CDR1 SEHNR, CDR2 FQNEAQ (reference sequence). The CDR3 contains 12 residues. V was shortened by 6 bases and J by 5 bases, with 11 bases between the two germline ends. In DNA form, the CDR3 reads TGTGCCAGCAGTCCATCTAGAGACGAGCAGTACTTC. Its translation is CASSPSRDEQYF.

There are a few counts of this clonotype. The CDR3 nucleotides read TGTGCCAGTAGTATAGACAGTGGTAGGGGAGACGGCTACACCTTC. Protein product: CASSIDSGRGDGYTF. The J gene is TRBJ1-2, the V gene TRBV19, with D perhaps TRBD1 (5 bases). Per germline, CDR1 LNHDA and CDR2 SQIVND (reference sequence). This CDR3 contains 15 residues. The V and J ends lost 0 bases and 8 bases respectively, with 16 bases between them.

This chain links TRBV12-3 or TRBV12-4 with TRBJ2-7, with TRBD2 matching 8 bases. This CDR3 comprises 12 residues. The J segment lost 5 bases and the V segment lost 9 bases, leaving 6 bases of the junction unmatched. In DNA, the CDR3 is TGTGCCAGGCGGGGGGTCTCGGACGAGCAGTACTTC. Protein: CARRGVSDEQYF.

This chain links TRBV7-6 with TRBJ2-5; D call uncertain. The CDR3 covers 11 residues. Germline V gene sequence: CDR1 SGHVS, CDR2 FNYEAQ. With 7 bases removed from V and 6 bases from J, the gap between germline ends came to 9 bases. CDR3 region: CASTQTQTQYF. The CDR3 DNA is TGTGCCAGCACCCAGACCCAGACCCAGTACTTC.

This clonotype was seen a few times. The V gene is TRBV6-2 or TRBV6-3, the J gene TRBJ2-7, with a possible D match to TRBD2 (5 bases). The germline V and J ends were trimmed by 6 bases and 6 bases, with 18 bases remaining between them. Germline V gene data show CDR1 as MNHEY and CDR2 as SVGEGT. The CDR3 length is 14 residues. The CDR3 DNA reads as TGTGCCAGCAGACCCCTACCCCATGAGGGCGAGCAGTACTTC. It encodes CASRPLPHEGEQYF.

This chain joins TRBV29-1 and TRBJ2-5; 8 bases line up with TRBD1. The CDR3 is 14 amino acids. Per the germline V gene, CDR1 is SQVTM and CDR2 is ANQGSEA. J gave up 2 bases and V 7 bases, and 9 bases lay outside the gene matches. In nucleotides, the CDR3 is TGCAGCGGGGGACGGACAGGGTGGCAAGAGACCCAGTACTTC. Translated, it gives CSGGRTGWQETQYF.

This chain uses TRBV15 with TRBJ1-3; 10 nucleotides line up with TRBD1. CDR1 and CDR2 from the germline V gene are LNHNV and YYDKDF (reference sequence). The V gene end was trimmed by 1 base and the J gene end by 0 bases; junction bases not matched to a gene: 12. The CDR3 has 20 amino acids. As DNA, the CDR3 is TGTGCCACCAGCAGAGTTAGGGAGGGGACAGGGGATATCTCTGGAAACACCATATATTTT. It encodes CATSRVREGTGDISGNTIYF. Full variable domain (remainder filled in from reference TRBV15 and TRBJ1-3): DAMVIQNPRYQVTQFGKPVTLSCSQTLNHNVMYWYQQKSSQAPKLLFHYYDKDFNNEADTPDNFQSRRPNTSFCFLDIRSPGLGDTAMYLCATSRVREGTGDISGNTIYFGEGSWLTVV.

The V and J genes are TRBV7-2 and TRBJ1-1, with D maybe TRBD1 (5 bases). The CDR3 runs 14 residues. Trimming removed 4 bases from V and 4 bases from J, with 13 bases in between. The germline gives CDR1 SGHTA, CDR2 FQGNSA. The CDR3 reads CASSSYGGGTEAFF. CDR3 bases: TGTGCCAGCAGCTCTTATGGGGGGGGCACTGAAGCTTTCTTT. Full variable domain (outside the CDR3, taken from reference TRBV7-2 and TRBJ1-1): GAGVSQSPSNKVTEKGKDVELRCDPISGHTALYWYRQSLGQGLEFLIYFQGNSAPDKSGLPSDRFSAERTGGSVSTLTIQRTQQEDSAVYLCASSSYGGGTEAFFGQGTRLTVV.

This clonotype occurred a few times. The chain carries TRBV20-1 and TRBJ2-2; possibly TRBD2 for D (5 bases). The CDR3 runs 14 residues. Germline assignment: CDR1 DFQATT and CDR2 SNEGSKA (reference sequence). V lost 3 bases, J lost 5 bases, and 13 bases lay in between. CDR3 DNA: TGCAGTGCTAGCATCGATACGGGAACCGGGGAGCTGTTTTTT. Its protein product is CSASIDTGTGELFF.

This clonotype has more than one count but fewer than ten. The CDR3 bases are TGTGCCAGCAGCCAACGTTCCGGGACCCAAAACAATGAGCAGTTCTTC. This encodes CASSQRSGTQNNEQFF. The chain combines TRBV7-2 with TRBJ2-1, with D possibly being TRBD1 or TRBD2 (5 bases each). V lost 5 bases and J 5 bases, leaving 19 bases between the germline ends. CDR1 SGHTA and CDR2 FQGNSA come from the germline V gene. The length of the CDR3 is 16 residues.

This clonotype occurred a few times. The V call is TRBV7-2, the J call TRBJ1-2; D is perhaps TRBD1 (6 bases). Germline CDR1 and CDR2: SGHTA and FQGNSA. The CDR3 contains 15 residues. The V end was cut by 1 base, the J end by 0 bases, with 9 bases between. CDR3 loop: CASSLEQGSNYGYTF. The CDR3 coding sequence is TGTGCCAGCAGCTTAGAGCAGGGGTCTAACTATGGCTACACCTTC.

This clonotype was observed a few times. The chain is built from TRBV7-9 and TRBJ1-1; weak D call: TRBD1 (6 bases). The length of the CDR3 is 13 residues. Looked up from germline, CDR1 is SEHNR and CDR2 is FQNEAQ (reference sequence). V lost 7 bases and J 4 bases, leaving 13 bases between the germline ends. This CDR3 is CASTVGGGTEAFF. Written as DNA, the CDR3 is TGTGCCAGCACGGTGGGGGGCGGCACTGAAGCTTTCTTT.

This clonotype was observed a handful of times. The chain recombines TRBV20-1 with TRBJ1-4, with TRBD1 as a possible D gene (5 bases). This CDR3 has 16 amino acids. CDR1 is DFQATT and CDR2 is SNEGSKA in the germline V gene (reference sequence). V lost 6 bases and J lost 0, with 17 bases in between. DNA for the CDR3: TGCAGTGCAGGAACAGGCTTAACTGCAACTAATGAAAAACTGTTTTTT. It encodes CSAGTGLTATNEKLFF.

This clonotype was seen a few times. The chain uses TRBV2 and TRBJ2-3, with 11 bases identical to TRBD2. Losses at the gene ends were 1 base for V and 5 bases for J; bases not matched to a gene: 2. This CDR3 contains 15 residues. Germline CDR1 reads SNHLY; CDR2 reads FYNNEI. Here the CDR3 DNA reads TGTGCCAGCAGTGAAGTACTAGCGGGGGTAGATACGCAGTATTTT. Protein: CASSEVLAGVDTQYF. The whole variable domain, remainder taken from reference TRBV2 and TRBJ2-3, is EPEVTQTPSHQVTQMGQEVILRCVPISNHLYFYWYRQILGQKVEFLVSFYNNEISEKSEIFDDQFSVERPDGSNFTLKIRSTKLEDSAMYFCASSEVLAGVDTQYFGPGTRLTVL.

This clonotype was picked up a small number of times. This chain links TRBV12-3 or TRBV12-4 with TRBJ2-5; D call uncertain. With 4 bases removed from V and 3 bases from J, the gap between germline ends came to 9 bases. The CDR3 contains 13 residues. The CDR3 loop reads CASSSLAEETQYF. The CDR3 DNA reads TGTGCCAGCAGTTCGTTGGCCGAAGAGACCCAGTACTTC.

This sequence joins TRBV27 and TRBJ1-1, with a tentative D call TRBD1 (5 bases). Germline lookup yields CDR1 MNHEY and CDR2 SMNVEV (reference sequence). CDR3 size: 15 residues. Between the trimmed V and J ends, which lost 2 bases and 4 bases, there was a span of 14 bases. Here the CDR3 reads CASSLSQGPATEAFF. In DNA form, the CDR3 reads TGTGCCAGCAGTTTAAGTCAGGGTCCGGCCACTGAAGCTTTCTTT.

CDR3 DNA sequence: TGTGCCAGTAGTATCCGGTCAAGGAGTTCACCCCTCCACTTT. It is translated as CASSIRSRSSPLHF. The chain carries TRBV19 and TRBJ1-6; D remains ambiguous. The V gene's germline CDR1 is LNHDA and CDR2 SQIVND (reference sequence). This CDR3 is 14 amino acids long. Trimming pared 3 bases from V and 9 bases from J, leaving 12 bases between. Supplemented by reference TRBV19 and TRBJ1-6, the full variable domain reads DGGITQSPKYLFRKEGQNVTLSCEQNLNHDAMYWYRQDPGQGLRLIYYSQIVNDFQKGDIAEGYSVSREKKESFPLTVTSAQKNPTAFYLCASSIRSRSSPLHFGNGTRLTVT.

The table lists this clonotype with a few counts. The rearrangement uses TRBV6-5 and TRBJ2-7, with TRBD1 matching over 11 bases. The CDR3 contains 15 residues. Germline V gene lookup returns CDR1 MNHEY and CDR2 SVGAGI. V lost 7 bases and J lost 2; bases outside the gene matches: 7. Here the CDR3 reads CASTKRGQGAYEQYF. The CDR3 nucleotides are TGTGCCAGCACAAAAAGGGGACAGGGGGCCTACGAGCAGTACTTC.

The chain combines TRBV4-1 with TRBJ1-5; D might be TRBD1 (5 bases). V was pared by 0 bases and J by 9 bases, with 12 bases between. From germline, CDR1 is MGHRA and CDR2 YSYEKL. CDR3 size: 14 residues. CDR3 sequence (DNA): TGCGCCAGCAGCCAAGAAGAAGGACAACTGCCCCAGCATTTT. Its translation: CASSQEEGQLPQHF.

In this sample, this clonotype turned up a few times. This chain links TRBV12-3 or TRBV12-4 with TRBJ2-1; 7 bases match TRBD2. The V and J ends lost 6 bases and 8 bases, in that order; junction bases with no gene match: 13. There are 15 residues in the CDR3. The CDR3 region has the DNA TGTGCCAGCAGCCCACGAGGCGGGAGAGTCGATGAGCAGTTCTTC. Its protein is CASSPRGGRVDEQFF.

This clonotype was seen more than once but under ten times. The chain uses TRBV12-5 and TRBJ2-1, with 11 bases identical to TRBD2. The J segment lost 4 bases and the V segment lost 5 bases, leaving 4 bases of the junction unmatched. This CDR3 region has 15 residues. The germline V gene encodes CDR1 LGHNT and CDR2 FRNRAP. CDR3 in DNA: TGTGCTAGTGGTACCCTAGCGGGAGGTTACAATGAGCAGTTCTTC. Its translation: CASGTLAGGYNEQFF.

This clonotype has just a few counts. The chain has TRBV10-3 and TRBJ2-1; TRBD2 might be the D (5 bases). Germline values: CDR1 ENHRY, CDR2 SYGVKD. V was trimmed by 5 bases and J by 6 bases, leaving 17 bases between them. The CDR3 length is 15 residues. DNA of the CDR3: TGTGCCATCAGTTATCTAGCCAAGGTCTCCAATGAGCAGTTCTTC. As protein: CAISYLAKVSNEQFF.